The rows below give T cell receptor beta chains drawn from one sample of a study of cytomegalovirus exposure and HLA in healthy donors. The data were produced by immunoSEQ multiplex PCR, yet TCRdb's version contains in-frame clones alone and is incomplete. The data show some 270,000 clones, with roughly 80% seen just once and about 0.28% held by the top ten. The sample comprised PBMCs. These receptors all come from a girl aged 2 to 9 in good health and CMV-seronegative. Each CDR3 is given with its conserved first and last residue. D genes are given only for firm matches. Some rows mark clone size as missing; the rest say once, few, many or name a class of expanded clone.

DNA: TGCGCCAGCAGCTTGGGGGTGGGGCAGGCACCCTACGAGCAGTACTTC
CDR3: CASSLGVGQAPYEQYF
size: once
D: .
V: TRBV5-1
J: TRBJ2-7

DNA: TGTGCCATCAGTGAGGACCTAGCGTTAGCCAAAAACATTCAGTACTTC
CDR3: CAISEDLALAKNIQYF
size: .
D: .
V: TRBV10-3
J: TRBJ2-4

DNA: TGTGCCATCGGGCGGGGCAACGTTAACACTGAAGCTTTCTTT
CDR3: CAIGRGNVNTEAFF
size: .
D: .
V: TRBV30
J: TRBJ1-1

DNA: TGTGCCAGCAGCTACACGGGTAACACTGAAGCTTTCTTT
CDR3: CASSYTGNTEAFF
size: .
D: .
V: TRBV9
J: TRBJ1-1

DNA: TGTGCCTGGATGGGACAGGGAAGTTCACCCCTCCACTTT
CDR3: CAWMGQGSSPLHF
size: .
D: TRBD1
V: TRBV30
J: TRBJ1-6

DNA: TGTGCCAGCAGTGAAAGGTACTCAGGGTCTAATGAAAAACTGTTTTTT
CDR3: CASSERYSGSNEKLFF
size: .
D: .
V: TRBV6-1
J: TRBJ1-4

DNA: TGTGCCAGCAGCTCGGACAGAAGTAGGGAGGGCACCTTC
CDR3: CASSSDRSREGTF
size: .
D: .
V: TRBV7-9
J: TRBJ1-2

DNA: TGCGCCAGCAGCTTGACGGCGGGAGTCTCCTACAATGAGCAGTTCTTC
CDR3: CASSLTAGVSYNEQFF
size: .
D: TRBD2
V: TRBV5-1
J: TRBJ2-1

DNA: TGTGCCAGCAGCTTATCTAGCGGGAGAGAGCACCAGTTCTTC
CDR3: CASSLSSGREHQFF
size: once
D: TRBD2
V: TRBV5-4
J: TRBJ2-1

DNA: TGTGCCAGCAGCTTAGTGGCAGGGGGTAGCAATGAGCAGTTCTTC
CDR3: CASSLVAGGSNEQFF
size: .
D: TRBD1
V: TRBV11-3
J: TRBJ2-1

DNA: TGTGCCAGCAGTTTATCGTCAGCGGGGGGCTACGAGCAGTACTTC
CDR3: CASSLSSAGGYEQYF
size: .
D: TRBD2
V: TRBV27
J: TRBJ2-7

DNA: TGTGCCAGCAGCTCCGGGCAGGGGGAATACAATGAGCAGTTCTTC
CDR3: CASSSGQGEYNEQFF
size: once
D: TRBD1
V: TRBV7-9
J: TRBJ2-1

DNA: TGTGCCAGCAGCTTGGCGGGACTAGCGTTTGAGACCCAGTACTTC
CDR3: CASSLAGLAFETQYF
size: .
D: TRBD2
V: TRBV11-2
J: TRBJ2-5

DNA: TGTGCCACACGGACAGTTACCAATGAGCAGTTCTTC
CDR3: CATRTVTNEQFF
size: .
D: .
V: TRBV2
J: TRBJ2-1

DNA: TGTGCCAGCAGCCCTTTCTTCGGGGATACGCAGTATTTT
CDR3: CASSPFFGDTQYF
size: once
D: .
V: TRBV9
J: TRBJ2-3

DNA: TGTGCCAGCAGCTTACCCCTTTGGACTCGTCTAAACACCGGGGAGCTGTTTTTT
CDR3: CASSLPLWTRLNTGELFF
size: once
D: .
V: TRBV7-9
J: TRBJ2-2

DNA: TGTGCCAGCAGACTTGGACAGGCATATAGCAATCAGCCCCAGCATTTT
CDR3: CASRLGQAYSNQPQHF
size: .
D: TRBD1
V: TRBV28
J: TRBJ1-5

DNA: TGTGCCAGCGAGGACGGGGGTGGCTACACCTTC
CDR3: CASEDGGGYTF
size: .
D: .
V: TRBV6-5
J: TRBJ1-2

DNA: TGTGCCAGCAGCTTAAGGTGTGGGGCCTGTGAAGCTTTCTTT
CDR3: CASSLRCGACEAFF
size: .
D: .
V: TRBV7-9
J: TRBJ1-1

DNA: TGTGCCAGCAGCGCCAGCGGGAGTGGGTACAATGAGCAGTTCTTC
CDR3: CASSASGSGYNEQFF
size: few
D: TRBD2
V: TRBV9
J: TRBJ2-1

DNA: TGTGCCAGCAGCTTAGGCAGGGCTGCCTACGAGCAGTACTTC
CDR3: CASSLGRAAYEQYF
size: .
D: .
V: TRBV5-5
J: TRBJ2-7

DNA: TGTGCCAGCAGTGAAGCCCCTGTTTCCTACAATGAGCAGTTCTTC
CDR3: CASSEAPVSYNEQFF
size: .
D: .
V: TRBV6-1
J: TRBJ2-1

DNA: TGCAGTTCTTCAGGGGAGACTGAAGCTTTCTTT
CDR3: CSSSGETEAFF
size: .
D: .
V: TRBV20-1
J: TRBJ1-1

DNA: TGTGCCAGCAGCTTAGCGTCTAGCGACTCCTACGAGCAGTACTTC
CDR3: CASSLASSDSYEQYF
size: .
D: .
V: TRBV7-8
J: TRBJ2-7

DNA: TGTGCCAGCAGCAAAGATTGGACAGGGGGATTTAATTCACCCCTCCACTTT
CDR3: CASSKDWTGGFNSPLHF
size: once
D: .
V: TRBV21-1
J: TRBJ1-6

DNA: TGTGCCATCAGTGACGGTCGGACAGGGATAAATCAGCCCCAGCATTTT
CDR3: CAISDGRTGINQPQHF
size: .
D: TRBD1
V: TRBV10-3
J: TRBJ1-5

DNA: TGTGCCAGCAGCTTCGGGGGCACCGGGGAGCTGTTTTTT
CDR3: CASSFGGTGELFF
size: .
D: .
V: TRBV5-4
J: TRBJ2-2

DNA: TGCAGCGTACTAGCGGGATTCGGCCGGTTGGTCTTC
CDR3: CSVLAGFGRLVF
size: .
D: TRBD2
V: TRBV29-1
J: TRBJ2-1

DNA: TGCAGCGTTGGGGACAGGGAGCGCTCGTGGCCCCAGCATTTT
CDR3: CSVGDRERSWPQHF
size: .
D: TRBD1
V: TRBV29-1
J: TRBJ1-5

DNA: TGTGCCAGCAGTTTACACAGGGGTACTGAAGCTTTCTTT
CDR3: CASSLHRGTEAFF
size: .
D: TRBD1
V: TRBV6-6
J: TRBJ1-1

DNA: TGTGCCAGCAGCTTATCACTAGCGGGAGTCGATGAGCAGTTCTTC
CDR3: CASSLSLAGVDEQFF
size: .
D: TRBD2
V: TRBV7-9
J: TRBJ2-1

DNA: TGTGCCAGCAGTTTAAGGGAGGGCTACGAGCAGTACTTC
CDR3: CASSLREGYEQYF
size: .
D: TRBD2
V: TRBV27
J: TRBJ2-7

DNA: TGTGCCAGCAGCTTGGCCGGACAGGGTATCTTCTTC
CDR3: CASSLAGQGIFF
size: few
D: TRBD1
V: TRBV5-6
J: TRBJ2-1

DNA: TGTGCCAGCAGTGATCCGGGACTGTTAAACTATGGCTACACCTTC
CDR3: CASSDPGLLNYGYTF
size: few
D: .
V: TRBV2
J: TRBJ1-2

DNA: TGTGCCAGTTACAGGGACAGCGCGACCCAGTACTTC
CDR3: CASYRDSATQYF
size: .
D: TRBD1
V: TRBV2
J: TRBJ2-5

DNA: TGTGCCAGCAGTTTCGGGGGTAACACTGAAGCTTTCTTT
CDR3: CASSFGGNTEAFF
size: .
D: .
V: TRBV27
J: TRBJ1-1

DNA: TGTGCCAGCAGCTTGTGGACTAGCGGGCGACCCGACTCCTACGAGCAGTACTTC
CDR3: CASSLWTSGRPDSYEQYF
size: .
D: TRBD2
V: TRBV5-6
J: TRBJ2-7

DNA: TGTGCCAGCAGGCAAACGACAGTGGGCCATGGGGAGCAGTACTTC
CDR3: CASRQTTVGHGEQYF
size: .
D: .
V: TRBV2
J: TRBJ2-7

DNA: TGTGCCAGCAGTTACCGGGCTAACTATGGCTACACCTTC
CDR3: CASSYRANYGYTF
size: .
D: .
V: TRBV6-5
J: TRBJ1-2

DNA: TGCGCCAGCAGCTCGGATCGAGGGGCAGGGGGTGGAAACACCATATATTTT
CDR3: CASSSDRGAGGGNTIYF
size: .
D: TRBD1
V: TRBV5-1
J: TRBJ1-3

DNA: TGTGCCAGCAGCTTATGGGGCAGCAGCACAGATACGCAGTATTTT
CDR3: CASSLWGSSTDTQYF
size: .
D: .
V: TRBV7-9
J: TRBJ2-3

DNA: TGCAGTGCTAGTCCGGGTCGCATGCAGTACTTC
CDR3: CSASPGRMQYF
size: .
D: .
V: TRBV20-1
J: TRBJ2-4

DNA: TGTGCCAGCAGCGTCTCAGGGACAGGGGCAGAGACCCAGTACTTC
CDR3: CASSVSGTGAETQYF
size: .
D: TRBD1
V: TRBV9
J: TRBJ2-5

DNA: TGTGCCAGCAGGCAGGGTTCGGTCGGCTACACCTTC
CDR3: CASRQGSVGYTF
size: .
D: .
V: TRBV2
J: TRBJ1-2

DNA: TGCAGCGCCGGGGGTCCCCGGACCCAGTACTTC
CDR3: CSAGGPRTQYF
size: once
D: .
V: TRBV29-1
J: TRBJ2-5

DNA: TGTGCCAGCAGTCCCTCTGCAACTAATGAAAAACTGTTTTTT
CDR3: CASSPSATNEKLFF
size: .
D: .
V: TRBV7-9
J: TRBJ1-4

DNA: TGTGCCAGAAGCAGATCGAAGGGGCCGCCTATATTTAACTATGGCTACACCTTC
CDR3: CARSRSKGPPIFNYGYTF
size: few
D: .
V: TRBV5-3
J: TRBJ1-2

DNA: TGTGCCAGCACCAAGAGTCAGGAGGACGGCACTGAAGCTTTCTTT
CDR3: CASTKSQEDGTEAFF
size: .
D: .
V: TRBV7-9
J: TRBJ1-1

DNA: TGTGCCAGCAGCTCCATCCTAGATTCGAGATTACCCAATGAGCAGTTCTTC
CDR3: CASSSILDSRLPNEQFF
size: few
D: .
V: TRBV7-8
J: TRBJ2-1

DNA: TGTGCCAGTAGTATAGATCGTGGGGCTAGGAATCAGCCCCAGCATTTT
CDR3: CASSIDRGARNQPQHF
size: .
D: .
V: TRBV19
J: TRBJ1-5